This T cell receptor beta chain emerged from a study of cytomegalovirus exposure and HLA in healthy donors. Study-wide background: Earlier work reported approximately 100 million unique TCR beta sequences from 180 million or so T cells. Findings and caveats of the study: Judged likely to be a sequencing artifact was a cluster of highly shared sequence variants. A later analysis linked a missense variant in DCLRE1C to the trimming of TCR beta V and J genes. Later analysis showed most CMV-associated TCR beta chains appearing HLA-restricted.

CDR1 is SEHNR and CDR2 is FQNEAQ in the germline V gene (reference sequence). The CDR3 has 13 residues. V trimming: 6 bases; J trimming: 5 bases; junction bases outside the gene matches: 5. Researchers ran the PCR with 60 Vbeta and 13 Jbeta primers. Method: immunoSEQ multiplex PCR; TCRdb's copy keeps in-frame clones and lacks some. The sample includes about 130,000 clones, 80% to 85% of them seen just once. Regarding this clone: Its antigen remains unidentified.

The sequence derives from a man aged 18-30 years in good health and CMV-seronegative. This chain connects TRBV7-9 to TRBJ1-1; TRBD1 matches at 8 bases. Sequenced sample: PBMCs. CDR3 in DNA: TGTGCCAGCAGTTCAGGGGGCGGGACTGAAGCTTTCTTT. Protein sequence: CASSSGGGTEAFF.